Following are 14 T cell receptor beta chains from one sample sequenced in a study of blood T cell repertoires in COVID-19. Libraries were prepared by immunoSEQ multiplex PCR; TCRdb keeps only in-frame clonotypes and omits some of them. This sample carries about 300,000 clones, about 90% of them seen once, and the ten largest clones take 6.3%. The specimen was peripheral blood. These receptors were obtained from a woman aged 45-59 years with COVID-19, enrolled during active disease.

The chain has TRBV11-3 and TRBJ2-1; 7 nucleotides match TRBD2. The V gene's germline CDR1 is SGHNT and CDR2 YENEEA. The V segment lost 4 bases and the J segment 4 bases; nucleotides outside the gene matches: 10. This CDR3 contains 16 residues. This chain's CDR3 is CASSSRKAGEYNEQFF. The CDR3 coding sequence is TGTGCCAGCAGCTCCCGAAAGGCGGGGGAATACAATGAGCAGTTCTTC. The whole variable domain, remainder taken from reference TRBV11-3 and TRBJ2-1, is EAGVVQSPRYKIIEKKQPVAFWCNPISGHNTLYWYLQNLGQGPELLIRYENEEAVDDSQLPKDRFSAERLKGVDSTLKIQPAELGDSAVYLCASSSRKAGEYNEQFFGPGTRLTVL.

J is TRBJ2-5 and V is TRBV5-1; 11 bases line up with TRBD1. Germline V CDR1 and CDR2: SGHRS, YFSETQ. J was trimmed by 4 bases and V by 4 bases; bases with no gene match: 12. There are 17 residues in the CDR3. CDR3 sequence: CASSPSYRTGGIETQYF. Here the CDR3 DNA reads TGCGCCAGCAGCCCCTCATACAGGACAGGGGGCATAGAGACCCAGTACTTC.

CDR3 nucleotide sequence: TGCAGCGTTGAATATGAGGCAGATTATAGCAATCAGCCCCAGCATTTT. Protein product: CSVEYEADYSNQPQHF. V is TRBV29-1 and J is TRBJ1-5, with D unresolved. Germline values: CDR1 SQVTM, CDR2 ANQGSEA. CDR3 length: 16 residues. V was cut by 2 bases and J by 0 bases, with 14 bases left in between. Based on the CDR3 plus reference TRBV29-1 and TRBJ1-5, the full variable domain is SAVISQKPSRDICQRGTSLTIQCQVDSQVTMMFWYRQQPGQSLTLIATANQGSEATYESGFVIDKFPISRPNLTFSTLTVSNMSPEDSSIYLCSVEYEADYSNQPQHFGDGTRLSIL.

Concerning this clone itself: The same CDR3 arises from other DNA sequences in this sample as well. The rearrangement uses TRBV5-1 and TRBJ1-1; no clear D gene. Trimming left V 1 base short and J 1 base short, with 5 bases between. The CDR3 has 13 residues. Germline V gene data show CDR1 as SGHRS and CDR2 as YFSETQ. CDR3 nucleotides: TGCGCCAGCAGCTTGCAGGAGAACACTGAAGCTTTCTTT. Translating gives CASSLQENTEAFF. The full variable domain, in which reference TRBV5-1 and TRBJ1-1 provide the parts outside the CDR3, is KAGVTQTPRYLIKTRGQQVTLSCSPISGHRSVSWYQQTPGQGLQFLFEYFSETQRNKGNFPGRFSGRQFSNSRSEMNVSTLELGDSALYLCASSLQENTEAFFGQGTRLTVV.

The chain combines TRBV6-4 with TRBJ1-2; 11 bases fit TRBD1. V dropped 4 bases and J dropped 5; count of bases not matched to a gene: 12. Per germline, CDR1 MRHNA and CDR2 SNTAGT. There are 17 residues in the CDR3. The chain's CDR3 is CASSVMDRGQVGYGYTF. In DNA form, the CDR3 reads TGTGCCAGCAGTGTAATGGACAGGGGGCAGGTAGGGTATGGCTACACCTTC.

The chain recombines TRBV5-6 with TRBJ1-1; D is unresolved. Germline CDR1 is SGHDT and CDR2 is YYEEEE. The V gene lost 4 bases and the J gene lost 8 bases, with 18 bases spanning the gap. The CDR3 extends over 14 amino acids. The CDR3 is CASSLTSDSIEAFF. The DNA of the CDR3 is TGTGCCAGCAGCCTCACATCCGATTCGATCGAAGCTTTCTTT.

This sequence joins TRBV7-3 and TRBJ1-2, with TRBD1 identical over 7 bases. Germline V gene data show CDR1 as SGHTA and CDR2 as FQGTGA. The junction had 6 bases not matched to a gene; V was cut back by 5 bases and J by 3 bases. The CDR3 is 14 amino acids. The CDR3 coding sequence is TGTGCCAGCAGCAACCGGACAGGACACTATGGCTACACCTTC. Protein product: CASSNRTGHYGYTF. Drawing the rest from reference TRBV7-3 and TRBJ1-2, the complete variable domain is GAGVSQTPSNKVTEKGKYVELRCDPISGHTALYWYRQSLGQGPEFLIYFQGTGAADDSGLPNDRFFAVRPEGSVSTLKIQRTERGDSAVYLCASSNRTGHYGYTFGSGTRLTVV.

The V and J genes are TRBV30 and TRBJ1-2, with TRBD1 matching 8 bases. Trimming took 2 bases from V and 0 from J; bases not matched to a gene: 2. CDR1 GTSNPN and CDR2 SVGIG come from the germline V gene (reference sequence). CDR3 length: 14 residues. The CDR3 sequence is CAWSRTGPNYGYTF. DNA for the CDR3: TGTGCCTGGAGTAGGACAGGGCCTAACTATGGCTACACCTTC.

The chain combines TRBV9 with TRBJ2-5, with D perhaps matching TRBD1 (5 bases). Germline V gene lookup returns CDR1 SGDLS and CDR2 YYNGEE. V lost 3 bases and J 1 base, leaving 10 bases between the germline ends. The CDR3 is made up of 14 amino acids. The CDR3 region has the DNA TGTGCCAGCAGCGAGTGGACAAGCCAAGAGACCCAGTACTTC. Translating gives CASSEWTSQETQYF. The whole variable domain, filled in from reference TRBV9 and TRBJ2-5, reads DSGVTQTPKHLITATGQRVTLRCSPRSGDLSVYWYQQSLDQGLQFLIQYYNGEERAKGNILERFSAQQFPDLHSELNLSSLELGDSALYFCASSEWTSQETQYFGPGTRLLVL.

The sample holds a few counts of this clone. The chain carries TRBV7-9 and TRBJ2-2, with D tentatively TRBD1 (6 bases). Germline V gene sequence: CDR1 SEHNR, CDR2 FQNEAQ (reference sequence). There are 16 residues in the CDR3. With 4 bases removed from V and 4 bases from J, the gap between germline ends came to 16 bases. The CDR3 sequence: CASSSQGAVGTGELFF. The CDR3 bases are TGTGCCAGCAGCTCACAGGGAGCGGTAGGCACCGGGGAGCTGTTTTTT. Full variable domain (missing parts from reference TRBV7-9 and TRBJ2-2): DTGVSQNPRHKITKRGQNVTFRCDPISEHNRLYWYRQTLGQGPEFLTYFQNEAQLEKSRLLSDRFSAERPKGSFSTLEIQRTEQGDSAMYLCASSSQGAVGTGELFFGEGSRLTVL.

This chain connects TRBV5-5 to TRBJ2-1; tentative D call: TRBD2 (7 bases). V dropped 3 bases and J dropped 6 bases, with 16 bases sitting between them. There are 15 residues in the CDR3. Germline values: CDR1 SGHKS, CDR2 YYEKEE (reference sequence). The CDR3 loop is CASSSRGAAPNEQFF. For the CDR3, the DNA is TGTGCCAGCAGCTCACGGGGGGCGGCCCCCAATGAGCAGTTCTTC.

The chain uses TRBV12-3 or TRBV12-4 and TRBJ1-1; D is undetermined. V was cut by 9 bases and J by 4 bases, with 9 bases left in between. The CDR3 spans 11 residues. This CDR3 is CARTEGTEAFF. CDR3 bases: TGTGCCAGAACGGAGGGCACTGAAGCTTTCTTT.

The chain couples TRBV29-1 to TRBJ2-3, with 7 bases identical to TRBD1. Trimming took 7 bases from V and 6 from J; bases not matched to a gene: 7. Germline V gives CDR1 SQVTM, CDR2 ANQGSEA. The CDR3 runs to 12 residues. The CDR3 protein is CSGAGGEDTQYF. The CDR3 nucleotides are TGCAGCGGGGCAGGGGGTGAGGATACGCAGTATTTT.

This clone appeared a single time. This chain links TRBV30 with TRBJ1-1, with 8 positions matching TRBD1. CDR3 length: 12 amino acids. V lost 3 bases to trimming and J lost 3 bases; unmatched junction nucleotides: 0. Germline assignment: CDR1 GTSNPN and CDR2 SVGIG (reference sequence). The CDR3 DNA follows: TGTGCCTGGAGGGACAGGGACACTGAAGCTTTCTTT. It codes for CAWRDRDTEAFF.